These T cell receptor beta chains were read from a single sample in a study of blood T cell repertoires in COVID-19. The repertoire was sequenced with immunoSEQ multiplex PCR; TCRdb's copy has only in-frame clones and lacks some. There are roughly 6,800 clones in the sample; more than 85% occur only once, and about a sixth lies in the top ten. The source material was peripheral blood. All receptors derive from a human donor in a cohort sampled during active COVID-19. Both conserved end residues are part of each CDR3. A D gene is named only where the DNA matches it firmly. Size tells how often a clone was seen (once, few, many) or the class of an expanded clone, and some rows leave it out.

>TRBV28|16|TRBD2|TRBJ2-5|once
CASRLGTSGIRETQYF
TGTGCCAGCAGACTCGGGACTAGCGGGATCAGAGAGACCCAGTACTTC
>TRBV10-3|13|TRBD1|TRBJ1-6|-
CAISGTGDSPLHF
TGTGCCATCTCCGGGACAGGGGACTCACCCCTCCACTTT
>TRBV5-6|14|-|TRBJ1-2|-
CASSSLQVYYGYTF
TGTGCCAGCAGCTCCCTTCAGGTTTACTATGGCTACACCTTC
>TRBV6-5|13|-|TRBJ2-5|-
CASTPRVRETQYF
TGTGCCAGCACTCCCAGGGTCCGGGAGACCCAGTACTTC
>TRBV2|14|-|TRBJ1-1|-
CASSLQGPNTEAFF
TGTGCCAGCAGCCTACAGGGCCCAAACACTGAAGCTTTCTTT
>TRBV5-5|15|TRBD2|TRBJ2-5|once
CASSLWAGGLETQYF
TGTGCCAGCAGCTTGTGGGCGGGGGGGTTGGAGACCCAGTACTTC
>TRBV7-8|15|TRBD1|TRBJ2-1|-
CASTLGTASYNEQFF
TGTGCCAGCACCTTGGGGACAGCGTCCTACAATGAGCAGTTCTTC
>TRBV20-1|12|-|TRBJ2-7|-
CSASSGRYEQYF
TGCAGTGCTAGTAGTGGGAGGTACGAGCAGTACTTC
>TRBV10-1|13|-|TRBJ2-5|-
CASRGTDQETQYF
TGCGCCAGCCGAGGAACGGACCAAGAGACCCAGTACTTC
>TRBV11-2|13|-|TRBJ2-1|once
CASHHRRDNEQFF
TGTGCCAGCCACCATCGAAGAGACAATGAGCAGTTCTTC
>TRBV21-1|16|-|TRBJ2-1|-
CASTLLRDRESDEQFF
TGTGCCAGCACCCTCCTCCGGGACAGGGAGTCGGATGAGCAGTTCTTC
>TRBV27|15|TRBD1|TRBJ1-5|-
CASSLGGGFGQPQHF
TGTGCCAGCAGTTTAGGAGGGGGCTTCGGTCAGCCCCAGCATTTT